This entry lists 8 T cell receptor beta chains sequenced from one sample in a study of blood T cell repertoires in COVID-19. Method: immunoSEQ multiplex PCR; TCRdb's copy keeps in-frame clones and lacks some. The sample contains roughly 130,000 clones, around 82% of which appear only once. The material sequenced was peripheral blood. The receptors stem from a young woman who had recovered from COVID-19.

The rearrangement joins TRBV3-1 (or the pseudogene TRBV3-2) to TRBJ1-1; no reliable D call. CDR1 is LGHDT and CDR2 is YNNKEL in the germline V gene (reference sequence). Trimming removed 3 bases at V and 4 bases at J, with 15 bases between. The CDR3 extends over 15 amino acids. DNA of the CDR3: TGTGCCAGCAGCCAGACCGGAGGGTTAAGCACTGAAGCTTTCTTT. It yields the protein CASSQTGGLSTEAFF.

This clone was recorded only once. The chain recombines TRBV2 with TRBJ1-2; D remains ambiguous. The CDR3 has 14 amino acids. Deletions cut 0 bases from V and 8 bases from J, with 13 bases between. Germline CDR1 SNHLY, CDR2 FYNNEI. The CDR3 DNA is TGTGCCAGCAGTGAAGCGCTTCAGGTTACGGGCTACACCTTC. Its translation is CASSEALQVTGYTF.

The genes are TRBV18 and TRBJ2-1; D perhaps matches TRBD2 (5 bases). In germline, CDR1 is KGHSH, CDR2 LQKENI. There are 13 residues in the CDR3. V lost 2 bases and J lost 10, with 12 bases in between. The CDR3 DNA is TGTGCCAGCTCACCAACCTCTCCGGGAGAGCAGTTCTTC. This sequence encodes CASSPTSPGEQFF.

The chain carries TRBV3-1 (or the pseudogene TRBV3-2) and TRBJ1-5, with 9 bases lining up with TRBD1. V dropped 5 bases and J dropped 6; count of bases not matched to a gene: 11. The CDR3 contains 16 residues. CDR1 LGHDT and CDR2 YNNKEL come from the germline V gene (reference sequence). CDR3 in DNA: TGTGCCAGCAGCACTATCCGGGACAGGGTGTGTCAGCCCCAGCATTTT. Its translation is CASSTIRDRVCQPQHF.

The rearrangement joins TRBV5-4 to TRBJ2-2; no clear D. From germline, CDR1 is SGHNT and CDR2 YYREEE (reference sequence). V lost 5 bases and J 5 bases, leaving 4 bases between the germline ends. The CDR3 has 11 amino acids. The CDR3 loop is CASSSTGELFF. Written as DNA, the CDR3 is TGTGCCAGCAGTAGTACCGGGGAGCTGTTTTTT.

The gene calls are TRBV9 and TRBJ1-2; D gene uncertain. Germline lookup yields CDR1 SGDLS and CDR2 YYNGEE. The V end was cut by 0 bases, the J end by 10 bases, with 10 bases between. CDR3 length: 12 residues. The CDR3: CASSVGYGSYTF. The CDR3, as DNA: TGTGCCAGCAGCGTAGGTTACGGGTCCTACACCTTC.

The chain carries TRBV5-1 and TRBJ2-5, with TRBD1 identical over 9 bases. Looked up from germline, CDR1 is SGHRS and CDR2 is YFSETQ. Trimming removed 8 bases from V and 1 base from J; junction bases left unmatched: 6. This CDR3 is built from 14 residues. As DNA, the CDR3 is TGCGCCAGTAGGACAGGGGCCCTCCAAGAGACCCAGTACTTC. This encodes CASRTGALQETQYF.

The chain combines TRBV4-1 with TRBJ1-1, with a possible D match to TRBD1 (6 bases). This CDR3 is built from 15 residues. V dropped 4 bases and J dropped 2 bases, with 14 bases sitting between them. Germline CDR1 MGHRA, CDR2 YSYEKL. The CDR3 reads CASSRLNRDNTEAFF. CDR3 bases: TGCGCCAGCAGCCGACTAAACAGGGATAACACTGAAGCTTTCTTT.